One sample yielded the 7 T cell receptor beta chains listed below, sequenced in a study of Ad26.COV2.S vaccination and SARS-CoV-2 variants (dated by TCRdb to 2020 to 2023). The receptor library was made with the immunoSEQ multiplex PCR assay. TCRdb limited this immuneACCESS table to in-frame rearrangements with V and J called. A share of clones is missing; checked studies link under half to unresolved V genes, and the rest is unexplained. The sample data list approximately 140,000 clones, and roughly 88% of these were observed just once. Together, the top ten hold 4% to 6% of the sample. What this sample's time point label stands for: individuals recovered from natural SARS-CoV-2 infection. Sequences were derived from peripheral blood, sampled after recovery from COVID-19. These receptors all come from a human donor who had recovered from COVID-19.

CDR3 sequence (DNA): TGCGCCAGCAGCTTGGGGGACAGCGGGGTGCCTAATGAAAAACTGTTTTTT. It is translated as CASSLGDSGVPNEKLFF. The chain is built from TRBV5-1 and TRBJ1-4, with TRBD1 identical over 7 bases. J gave up 3 bases and V 0 bases, and 8 bases lay outside the gene matches. Germline-derived CDR1 and CDR2 are SGHRS and YFSETQ. This CDR3 spans 17 amino acids.

The CDR3 sequence is CAWRPDRDNEQYF. CDR3 DNA: TGTGCCTGGAGGCCGGACAGGGACAACGAGCAGTACTTC. The chain joins TRBV30 to TRBJ2-7; 8 bases are a match to TRBD1. The CDR3 is 13 amino acids. V lost 3 bases, J lost 5 bases, and 6 bases stayed unmatched. Germline CDR1 GTSNPN, CDR2 SVGIG (reference sequence).

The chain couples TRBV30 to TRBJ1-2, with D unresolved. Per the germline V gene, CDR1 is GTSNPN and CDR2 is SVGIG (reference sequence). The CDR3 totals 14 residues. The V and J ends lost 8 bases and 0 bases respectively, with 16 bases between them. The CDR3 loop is CARGGGKTNYGYTF. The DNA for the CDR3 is TGTGCCCGAGGCGGCGGGAAAACTAACTATGGCTACACCTTC.

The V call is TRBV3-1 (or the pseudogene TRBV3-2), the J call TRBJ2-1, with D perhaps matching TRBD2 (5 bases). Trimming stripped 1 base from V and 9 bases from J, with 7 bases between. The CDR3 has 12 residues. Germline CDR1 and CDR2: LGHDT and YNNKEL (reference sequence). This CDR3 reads CASSQGGIEQFF. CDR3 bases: TGTGCCAGCAGCCAAGGAGGGATTGAGCAGTTCTTC.

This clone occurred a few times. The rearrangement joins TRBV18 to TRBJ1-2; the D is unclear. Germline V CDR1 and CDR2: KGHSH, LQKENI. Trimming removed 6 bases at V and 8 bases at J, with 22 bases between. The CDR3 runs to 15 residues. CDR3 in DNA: TGTGCCAGCTCCCCCGATTCCGGAAAGGGCGGAGGCTACACCTTC. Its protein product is CASSPDSGKGGGYTF.

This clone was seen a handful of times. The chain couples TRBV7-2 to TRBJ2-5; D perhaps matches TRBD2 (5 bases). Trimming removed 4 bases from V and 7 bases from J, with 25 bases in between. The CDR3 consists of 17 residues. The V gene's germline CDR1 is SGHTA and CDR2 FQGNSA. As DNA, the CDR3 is TGTGCCAGCAGCTCCCCACTGGACTCTCAAGATGCGTGGACCCAGTACTTC. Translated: CASSSPLDSQDAWTQYF.

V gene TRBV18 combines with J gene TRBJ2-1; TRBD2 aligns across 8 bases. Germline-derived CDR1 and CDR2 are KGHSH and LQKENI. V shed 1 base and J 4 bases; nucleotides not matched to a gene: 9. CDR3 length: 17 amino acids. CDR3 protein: CASSPLAPQRGYNEQFF. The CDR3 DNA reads TGTGCCAGCTCACCACTGGCCCCACAGCGGGGGTACAATGAGCAGTTCTTC.